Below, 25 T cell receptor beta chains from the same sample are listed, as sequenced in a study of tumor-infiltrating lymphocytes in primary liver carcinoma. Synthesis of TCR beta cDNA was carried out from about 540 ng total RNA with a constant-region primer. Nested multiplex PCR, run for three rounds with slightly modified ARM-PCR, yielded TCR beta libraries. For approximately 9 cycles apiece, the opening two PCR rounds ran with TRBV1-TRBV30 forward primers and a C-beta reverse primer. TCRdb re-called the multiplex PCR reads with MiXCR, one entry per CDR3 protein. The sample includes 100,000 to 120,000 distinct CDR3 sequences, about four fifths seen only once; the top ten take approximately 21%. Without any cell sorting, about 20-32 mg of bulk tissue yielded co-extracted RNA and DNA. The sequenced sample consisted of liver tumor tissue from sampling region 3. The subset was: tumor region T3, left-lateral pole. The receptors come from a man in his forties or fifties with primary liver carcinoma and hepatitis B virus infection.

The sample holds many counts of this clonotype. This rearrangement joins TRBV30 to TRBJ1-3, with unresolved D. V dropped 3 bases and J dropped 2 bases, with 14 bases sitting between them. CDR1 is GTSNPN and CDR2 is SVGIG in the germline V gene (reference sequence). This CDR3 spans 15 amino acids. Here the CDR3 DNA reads TGTGCCTGGAGGTTTGGTCCTGGCGCTGGAAACACCATATATTTT. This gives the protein CAWRFGPGAGNTIYF.

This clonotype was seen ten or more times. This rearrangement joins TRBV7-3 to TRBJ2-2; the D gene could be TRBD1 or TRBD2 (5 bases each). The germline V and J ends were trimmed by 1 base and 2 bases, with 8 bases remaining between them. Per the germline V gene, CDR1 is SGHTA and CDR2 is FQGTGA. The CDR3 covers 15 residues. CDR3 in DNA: TGTGCCAGCAGCTTAAGCAGGGACAACACCGGGGAGCTGTTTTTT. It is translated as CASSLSRDNTGELFF.

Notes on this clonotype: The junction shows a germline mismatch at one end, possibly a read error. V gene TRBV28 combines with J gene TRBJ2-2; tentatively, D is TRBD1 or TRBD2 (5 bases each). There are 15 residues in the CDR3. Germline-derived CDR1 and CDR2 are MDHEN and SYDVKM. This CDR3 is CASSPAGTDVVELVF. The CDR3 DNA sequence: TGTGCCAGCAGCCCCGCCGGGACGGACGTTGTGGAGCTGGTTTTT.

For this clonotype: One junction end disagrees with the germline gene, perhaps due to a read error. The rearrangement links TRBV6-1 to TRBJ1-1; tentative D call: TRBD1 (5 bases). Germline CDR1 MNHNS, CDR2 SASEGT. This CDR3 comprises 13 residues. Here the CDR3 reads CVSSPTGYTEALF. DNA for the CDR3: TGTGTCAGCAGTCCTACAGGCTACACTGAAGCTCTCTTT.

The DNA for the CDR3 is TGCGCCAGGAGACAGAGTCCCGGGGGGTCCTATGGCTACACCTTC. Its protein product is CARRQSPGGSYGYTF. The rearrangement uses TRBV4-3 and TRBJ1-2, with D possibly matching TRBD1 (5 bases). The germline CDR1 and CDR2 sequences are LGHNA and YSLEER. V dropped 9 bases and J dropped 4 bases, with 21 bases sitting between them. The CDR3 has 15 residues.

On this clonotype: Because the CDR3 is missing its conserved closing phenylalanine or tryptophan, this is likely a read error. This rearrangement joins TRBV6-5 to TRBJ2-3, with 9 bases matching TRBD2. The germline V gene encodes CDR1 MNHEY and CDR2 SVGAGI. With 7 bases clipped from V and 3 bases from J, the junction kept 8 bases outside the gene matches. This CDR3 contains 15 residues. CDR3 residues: CASKPGLARTDTQYY. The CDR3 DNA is TGTGCCAGCAAGCCAGGACTAGCGAGAACAGATACGCAGTATTAT.

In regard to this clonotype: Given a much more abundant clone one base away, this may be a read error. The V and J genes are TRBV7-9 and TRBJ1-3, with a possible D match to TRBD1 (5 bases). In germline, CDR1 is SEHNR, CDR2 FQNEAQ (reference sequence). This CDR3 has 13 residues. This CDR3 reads CANSLGVGDTIYF. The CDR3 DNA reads TGTGCCAACAGCTTAGGGGTCGGTGACACCATATATTTT.

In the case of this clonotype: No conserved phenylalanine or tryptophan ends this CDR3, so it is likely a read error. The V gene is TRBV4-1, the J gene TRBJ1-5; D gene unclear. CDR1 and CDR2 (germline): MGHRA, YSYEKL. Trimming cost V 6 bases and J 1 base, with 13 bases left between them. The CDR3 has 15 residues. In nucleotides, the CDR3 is TGCGCCAGCAGTCTCATAGAAGGGAGCAATCAGCCCCAGCATCTT. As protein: CASSLIEGSNQPQHL.

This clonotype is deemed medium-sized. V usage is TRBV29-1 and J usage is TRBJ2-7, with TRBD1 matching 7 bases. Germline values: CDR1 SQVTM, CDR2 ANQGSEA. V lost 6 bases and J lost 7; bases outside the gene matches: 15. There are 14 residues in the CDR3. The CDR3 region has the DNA TGCAGCGTCCCAGACAGGGTGGATCAGGTTGAGCAGTACTTC. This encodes CSVPDRVDQVEQYF.

The CDR3 nucleotides are TGCAGCGTAATTCACGGGCGGGACATACAGTTCTTC. Amino acid sequence: CSVIHGRDIQFF. This chain links TRBV29-1 with TRBJ2-4; the D call may be TRBD1 or TRBD2 (6 bases each). Judging by the DNA end, TRBJ2-1 fits better; the J call may be wrong. This CDR3 spans 12 amino acids. Germline CDR1 is SQVTM and CDR2 is ANQGSEA.

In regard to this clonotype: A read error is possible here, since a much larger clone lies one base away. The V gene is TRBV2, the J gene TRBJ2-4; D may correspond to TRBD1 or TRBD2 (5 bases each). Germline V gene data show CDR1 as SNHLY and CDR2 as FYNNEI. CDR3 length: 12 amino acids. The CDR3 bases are TGTGTCAGCAGTGTGGTTGGGGACGTTCAGTACTTC. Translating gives CVSSVVGDVQYF.

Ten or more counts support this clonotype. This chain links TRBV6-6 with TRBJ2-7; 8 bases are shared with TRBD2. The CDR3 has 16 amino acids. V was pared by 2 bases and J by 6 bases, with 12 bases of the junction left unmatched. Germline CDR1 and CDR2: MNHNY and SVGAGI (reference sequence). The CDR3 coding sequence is TGTGCCAGCAGTTACCCCCAACCAAGCGGGAGTCGCGAGCAGTACTTC. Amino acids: CASSYPQPSGSREQYF.

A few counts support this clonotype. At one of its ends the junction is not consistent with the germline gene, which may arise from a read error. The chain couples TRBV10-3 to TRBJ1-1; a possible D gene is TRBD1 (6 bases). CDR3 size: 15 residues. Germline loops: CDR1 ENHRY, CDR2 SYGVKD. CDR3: CAISTGGQENTEDIF. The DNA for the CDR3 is TGTGCCATTTCCACCGGGGGACAAGAGAACACTGAAGATATCTTT.

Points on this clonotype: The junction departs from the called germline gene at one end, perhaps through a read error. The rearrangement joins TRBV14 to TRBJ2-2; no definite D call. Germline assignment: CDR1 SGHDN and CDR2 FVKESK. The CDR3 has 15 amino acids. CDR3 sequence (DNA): TGTGCCAGCAGCCGTGGCAGTGCGAACGCCGGGGAGCTGTTTTTT. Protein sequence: CASSRGSANAGELFF.

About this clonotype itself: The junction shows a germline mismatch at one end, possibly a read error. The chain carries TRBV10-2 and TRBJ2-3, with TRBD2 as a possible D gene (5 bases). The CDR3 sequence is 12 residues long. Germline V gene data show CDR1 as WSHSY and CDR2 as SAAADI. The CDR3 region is CASKSSTNTRYF. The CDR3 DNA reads TGCGCCAGCAAATCTAGCACAAATACGCGGTATTTT.

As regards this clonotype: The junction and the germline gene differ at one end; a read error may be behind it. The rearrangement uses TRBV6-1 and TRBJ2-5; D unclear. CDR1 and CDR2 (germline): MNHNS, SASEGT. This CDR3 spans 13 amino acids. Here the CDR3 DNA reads TGTGCCAGCAGTGTAAAGGGTGCAGAGATCCAGTATTTC. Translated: CASSVKGAEIQYF.

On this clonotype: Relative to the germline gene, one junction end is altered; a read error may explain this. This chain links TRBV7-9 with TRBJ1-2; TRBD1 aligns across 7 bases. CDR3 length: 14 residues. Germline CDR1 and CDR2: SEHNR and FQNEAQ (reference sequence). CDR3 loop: CSSSQETGPRGYTF. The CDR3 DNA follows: TGTTCCAGCAGCCAAGAGACAGGGCCGCGTGGCTACACCTTC.

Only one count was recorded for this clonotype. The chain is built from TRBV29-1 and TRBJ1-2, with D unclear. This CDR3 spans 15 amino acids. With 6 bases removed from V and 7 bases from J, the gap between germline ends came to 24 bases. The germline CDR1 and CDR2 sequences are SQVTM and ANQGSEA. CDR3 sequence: CSVPSGVGRLSGYTF. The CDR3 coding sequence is TGCAGCGTCCCCAGCGGGGTGGGAAGGCTTTCTGGCTACACCTTC.

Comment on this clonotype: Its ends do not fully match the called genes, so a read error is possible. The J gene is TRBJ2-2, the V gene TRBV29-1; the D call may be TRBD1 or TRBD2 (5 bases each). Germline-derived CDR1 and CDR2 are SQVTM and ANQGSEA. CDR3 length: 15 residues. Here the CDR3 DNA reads TGCAGTGTTGGTTTAGGGTGGGGGATGAGCGGGGAGCTGTTTTTT. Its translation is CSVGLGWGMSGELFF.

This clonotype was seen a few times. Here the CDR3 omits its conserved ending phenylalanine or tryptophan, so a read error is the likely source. CDR3 in DNA: TGCGCCAGCAGCTTGGCCGGAGGGGCGAGGACTGAAGCTTTCTTA. Encoded protein: CASSLAGGARTEAFL. J is TRBJ1-1 and V is TRBV5-1, with a weak D call TRBD1 (5 bases). This CDR3 has 15 amino acids. The germline V gene has CDR1 SGHRS and CDR2 YFSETQ. V gave up 0 bases and J gave up 5 bases, with 14 bases separating them.

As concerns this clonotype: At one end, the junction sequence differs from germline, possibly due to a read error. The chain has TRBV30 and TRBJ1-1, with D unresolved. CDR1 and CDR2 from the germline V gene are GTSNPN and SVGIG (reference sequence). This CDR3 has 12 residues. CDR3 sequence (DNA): TGTGTCTGGAGACGTTTGAGCACTGAAGCTTTCTTT. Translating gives CVWRRLSTEAFF.

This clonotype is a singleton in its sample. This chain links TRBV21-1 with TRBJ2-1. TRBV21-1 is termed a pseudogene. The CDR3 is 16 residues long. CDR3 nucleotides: TGTGCCAGCGGCAAAGCGCGTCCGGACCGGCCAAATAAGCAGTTCTTC. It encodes CASGKARPDRPNKQFF.

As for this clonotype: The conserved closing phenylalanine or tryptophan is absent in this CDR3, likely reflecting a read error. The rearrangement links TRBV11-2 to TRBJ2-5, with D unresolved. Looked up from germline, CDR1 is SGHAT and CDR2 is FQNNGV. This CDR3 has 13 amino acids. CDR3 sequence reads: CVSSVGLGETQYL. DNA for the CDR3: TGTGTCAGCAGCGTAGGGTTGGGGGAGACCCAGTACTTA.

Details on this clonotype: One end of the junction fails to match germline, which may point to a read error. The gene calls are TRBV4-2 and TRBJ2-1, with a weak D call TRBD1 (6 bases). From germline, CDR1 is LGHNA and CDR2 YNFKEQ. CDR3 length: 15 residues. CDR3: CANSQDFEQGIEQFF. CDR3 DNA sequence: TGTGCCAACAGCCAAGATTTCGAACAGGGAATTGAGCAGTTCTTC.

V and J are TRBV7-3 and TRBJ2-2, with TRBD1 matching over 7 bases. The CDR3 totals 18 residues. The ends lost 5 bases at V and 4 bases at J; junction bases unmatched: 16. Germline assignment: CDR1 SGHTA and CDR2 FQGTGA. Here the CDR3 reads CASSRKGATLNGTGELFF. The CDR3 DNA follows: TGTGCCAGCAGCCGCAAGGGGGCCACGCTCAACGGCACCGGGGAGCTGTTTTTT.